The rows below give T cell receptor beta chains drawn from one sample of a study of T cells in narcolepsy. Libraries were prepared by immunoSEQ multiplex PCR; TCRdb keeps only in-frame clonotypes and omits some of them. The data hold tens of thousands of clones, with about 91% observed a single time. Sequencing input: CD45RA- memory CD4+ T cells from PBMCs. These receptors all stem from a human donor with narcolepsy. CDR3s include the opening cysteine and the closing phenylalanine or tryptophan. The D gene is left open where the match is weak. Clone size is given for some rows only: seen once, a few or many times, or a class if the clone is expanded.

size: -
J: TRBJ2-5
V: TRBV11-3
D: TRBD1
CDR3: CASSPRDRGSGETQYF
DNA: TGTGCCAGCAGCCCCCGGGACAGGGGGAGTGGAGAGACCCAGTACTTC

size: -
J: TRBJ2-1
V: TRBV30
D: TRBD2
CDR3: CAWSGRGAGLAGGFNEQFF
DNA: TGTGCCTGGAGTGGCCGGGGAGCTGGACTAGCGGGGGGATTTAATGAGCAGTTCTTC

size: -
J: TRBJ2-3
V: TRBV4-3
D: TRBD1
CDR3: CASSQGAKGAASTDTQYF
DNA: TGCGCCAGCAGCCAAGGAGCCAAGGGGGCCGCCAGCACAGATACGCAGTATTTT

size: -
J: TRBJ2-7
V: TRBV27
D: TRBD2
CDR3: CASCAGGPYEQYF
DNA: TGTGCCAGCTGCGCGGGAGGGCCGTACGAGCAGTACTTC

size: -
J: TRBJ2-7
V: TRBV9
D: -
CDR3: CASGGVRQYF
DNA: TGTGCCAGCGGGGGAGTCAGGCAGTACTTC

size: -
J: TRBJ1-1
V: TRBV2
D: -
CDR3: CASSELGVYTEAFF
DNA: TGTGCCAGCAGTGAATTAGGCGTCTACACTGAAGCTTTCTTT

size: -
J: TRBJ2-7
V: TRBV6-6
D: TRBD1
CDR3: CASSYLGQDYEQYF
DNA: TGTGCCAGCAGTTACCTGGGACAGGACTACGAGCAGTACTTC

size: -
J: TRBJ1-1
V: TRBV29-1
D: TRBD1
CDR3: CSARDEGARFEAFF
DNA: TGCAGCGCCCGTGACGAGGGGGCCCGGTTTGAAGCTTTCTTT

size: -
J: TRBJ2-2
V: TRBV9
D: -
CDR3: CASSPGGLLDTGELFF
DNA: TGTGCCAGCAGCCCGGGGGGCCTCTTGGACACCGGGGAGCTGTTTTTT

size: -
J: TRBJ2-7
V: TRBV5-1
D: -
CDR3: CASSLVGAAAYEQYF
DNA: TGCGCCAGCAGCTTGGTGGGAGCCGCAGCCTACGAGCAGTACTTC

size: -
J: TRBJ1-4
V: TRBV5-6
D: TRBD1
CDR3: CASSGGTGGNEKLFF
DNA: TGTGCCAGCAGCGGAGGGACAGGGGGAAATGAAAAACTGTTTTTT

size: -
J: TRBJ2-5
V: TRBV5-1
D: TRBD1
CDR3: CASSRDSLQETQYF
DNA: TGCGCCAGCAGCCGGGACAGCCTCCAAGAGACCCAGTACTTC

size: -
J: TRBJ2-4
V: TRBV5-1
D: -
CDR3: CASSSGDRKNIQYF
DNA: TGCGCCAGCAGCTCGGGGGACAGAAAAAACATTCAGTACTTC

size: -
J: TRBJ2-7
V: TRBV5-1
D: -
CDR3: CASSLAGGAQSYEQYF
DNA: TGCGCCAGCAGCTTGGCCGGGGGCGCCCAGAGCTACGAGCAGTACTTC

size: -
J: TRBJ1-5
V: TRBV30
D: -
CDR3: CSNQPQHF
DNA: TGTAGCAATCAGCCCCAGCATTTT

size: -
J: TRBJ2-3
V: TRBV13
D: -
CDR3: CASSLYGSGKTDTQYF
DNA: TGTGCCAGCAGCTTGTACGGGAGTGGGAAAACAGATACGCAGTATTTT

size: -
J: TRBJ1-5
V: TRBV19
D: TRBD1
CDR3: CASRSGGEVYQPQHF
DNA: TGTGCCAGTAGATCAGGGGGGGAGGTTTACCAGCCCCAGCATTTT

size: -
J: TRBJ2-3
V: TRBV9
D: -
CDR3: CASSRRSSTDTQYF
DNA: TGTGCCAGCAGTCGTAGGAGTAGCACAGATACGCAGTATTTT

size: -
J: TRBJ2-5
V: TRBV4-1
D: -
CDR3: CASSHRTGASGRSETQYF
DNA: TGCGCCAGCAGCCACCGGACAGGGGCTAGCGGGAGATCGGAGACCCAGTACTTC

size: -
J: TRBJ2-5
V: TRBV10-3
D: TRBD1
CDR3: CAISQGQGDQETQYF
DNA: TGTGCCATCAGTCAGGGACAGGGGGATCAAGAGACCCAGTACTTC

size: -
J: TRBJ2-1
V: TRBV7-2
D: -
CDR3: CASSLESSRGKQFF
DNA: TGTGCCAGCAGCTTAGAATCCTCTAGAGGGAAGCAGTTCTTC

size: -
J: TRBJ1-2
V: TRBV6-1
D: -
CDR3: CASSEVSTGQNYGYTF
DNA: TGTGCCAGCAGTGAAGTATCGACAGGCCAAAACTATGGCTACACCTTC

size: -
J: TRBJ2-7
V: TRBV7-9
D: TRBD1
CDR3: CASSFDGQGHEQYF
DNA: TGTGCCAGCAGCTTTGACGGACAGGGCCACGAGCAGTACTTC

size: -
J: TRBJ2-7
V: TRBV11-2
D: -
CDR3: CASSMRDNVYEQYF
DNA: TGTGCCAGCAGCATGCGGGACAATGTCTACGAGCAGTACTTC

size: -
J: TRBJ2-3
V: TRBV11-1
D: TRBD2
CDR3: CASSILAGLLDTQYF
DNA: TGTGCCAGCAGCATACTAGCGGGATTGTTAGATACGCAGTATTTT

size: few
J: TRBJ1-3
V: TRBV18
D: -
CDR3: CASSRAVSGNTIYF
DNA: TGTGCCAGCTCACGGGCGGTCTCTGGAAACACCATATATTTT

size: -
J: TRBJ2-7
V: TRBV18
D: TRBD2
CDR3: CASSPPTSGGYEQYF
DNA: TGTGCCAGCTCACCACCAACTAGCGGGGGTTACGAGCAGTACTTC

size: -
J: TRBJ1-5
V: TRBV18
D: TRBD1
CDR3: CASSPGTGGGNQPQHF
DNA: TGTGCCAGCTCCCCCGGGACAGGGGGTGGCAATCAGCCCCAGCATTTT

size: -
J: TRBJ2-1
V: TRBV5-1
D: TRBD2
CDR3: CASSPRGGSYNEQFF
DNA: TGCGCCAGCAGCCCCCGGGGGGGATCCTACAATGAGCAGTTCTTC

size: -
J: TRBJ2-7
V: TRBV11-2
D: -
CDR3: CASRTKGAYEQYF
DNA: TGTGCCAGCAGGACGAAGGGGGCCTACGAGCAGTACTTC

size: once
J: TRBJ2-2
V: TRBV2
D: -
CDR3: CAGSERSANTGELFF
DNA: TGTGCCGGCAGTGAAAGGTCAGCGAACACCGGGGAGCTGTTTTTT

size: -
J: TRBJ2-2
V: TRBV5-1
D: TRBD2
CDR3: CASSLVLAGPGTGELFF
DNA: TGCGCCAGCAGCTTGGTTCTAGCGGGCCCGGGCACCGGGGAGCTGTTTTTT

size: -
J: TRBJ1-1
V: TRBV5-1
D: -
CDR3: CASSLEANTEAFF
DNA: TGCGCCAGCAGCTTGGAGGCGAACACTGAAGCTTTCTTT

size: -
J: TRBJ2-7
V: TRBV7-9
D: -
CDR3: CASSLAGSGSSYEQYF
DNA: TGTGCCAGCAGCTTAGCGGGGAGCGGGTCCTCCTACGAGCAGTACTTC

size: -
J: TRBJ2-2
V: TRBV28
D: TRBD2
CDR3: CASSSSGSNTGELFF
DNA: TGTGCCAGCAGTTCTAGCGGGTCGAACACCGGGGAGCTGTTTTTT

size: -
J: TRBJ1-4
V: TRBV25-1
D: -
CDR3: CASSGGPATTNEKLFF
DNA: TGTGCCAGCAGTGGAGGACCGGCCACAACTAATGAAAAACTGTTTTTT

size: -
J: TRBJ1-5
V: TRBV4-1
D: -
CDR3: CASSPRAVSNQPQHF
DNA: TGCGCCAGCAGCCCCCGCGCAGTTAGCAATCAGCCCCAGCATTTT

size: -
J: TRBJ2-7
V: TRBV5-1
D: -
CDR3: CASSLITSSYEQYF
DNA: TGCGCCAGCAGTCTAATCACGTCCTCCTACGAGCAGTACTTC

size: -
J: TRBJ2-5
V: TRBV19
D: -
CDR3: CASSIGTVQETQYF
DNA: TGTGCCAGTAGTATTGGGACGGTACAAGAGACCCAGTACTTC

size: -
J: TRBJ2-1
V: TRBV9
D: -
CDR3: CASSVEWSADEQFF
DNA: TGTGCCAGCAGCGTAGAATGGTCGGCGGATGAGCAGTTCTTC

size: -
J: TRBJ1-2
V: TRBV2
D: TRBD1
CDR3: CASSERRTGDGYTF
DNA: TGTGCCAGCAGTGAAAGAAGGACAGGCGATGGCTACACCTTC

size: -
J: TRBJ2-7
V: TRBV6-6
D: -
CDR3: CASSRAGTGDYEQYF
DNA: TGTGCCAGCAGTAGGGCCGGGACTGGTGACTACGAGCAGTACTTC